This TCR beta chain stems from a study of regulatory T cells in long-lasting Graves disease. This clonotype was observed many times. The sample's time point: newly diagnosed GD, antithyroid drugs for less than 3 months. Researchers made the TCR library from RNA that was extracted from PBMCs. Library construction for TCR beta used iRepertoire HTBI primers and Arm-PCR of CDR3 regions. One entry per CDR3 protein results from TCRdb running MiXCR on the multiplex PCR reads. The profile shows a few hundred thousand distinct CDR3 sequences, about 13% of them singletons. These data are also associated with another study on T cells in Graves' hyperthyroidism and ophthalmopathy.

The specimen comprised peripheral blood mononuclear cells (PBMCs), sampled at new diagnosis, from a patient treated with antithyroid drugs. The origin of this receptor is a man in his thirties or forties with Graves disease.

This CDR3 is CASSETAGTYEQYF. In DNA form, the CDR3 reads TGTGCCAGCAGTGAAACAGCGGGGACCTACGAGCAGTACTTC. The chain recombines TRBV6-1 with TRBJ2-7, with TRBD2 matching over 7 bases. This CDR3 region has 14 residues. CDR1 and CDR2 (germline): MNHNS, SASEGT. The ends lost 2 bases at V and 2 bases at J; junction bases unmatched: 3.